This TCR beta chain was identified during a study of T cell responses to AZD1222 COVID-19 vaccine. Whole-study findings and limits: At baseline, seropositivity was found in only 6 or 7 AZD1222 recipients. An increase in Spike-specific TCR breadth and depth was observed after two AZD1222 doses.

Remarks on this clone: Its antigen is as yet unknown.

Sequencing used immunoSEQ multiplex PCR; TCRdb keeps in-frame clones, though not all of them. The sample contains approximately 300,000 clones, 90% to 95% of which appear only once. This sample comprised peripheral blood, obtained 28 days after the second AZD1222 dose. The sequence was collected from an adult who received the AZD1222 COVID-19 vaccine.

CDR3 DNA: TGTGCCAGCAGTCAGGGACCCGTATACGGCTACACCTTC. This translates into CASSQGPVYGYTF. The chain employs TRBV6-2 or TRBV6-3 and TRBJ1-2; D is possibly TRBD1 (5 bases). Germline CDR1 reads MNHEY; CDR2 reads SVGEGT. This CDR3 region has 13 residues. Trimming pared 5 bases from V and 8 bases from J, leaving 15 bases between.